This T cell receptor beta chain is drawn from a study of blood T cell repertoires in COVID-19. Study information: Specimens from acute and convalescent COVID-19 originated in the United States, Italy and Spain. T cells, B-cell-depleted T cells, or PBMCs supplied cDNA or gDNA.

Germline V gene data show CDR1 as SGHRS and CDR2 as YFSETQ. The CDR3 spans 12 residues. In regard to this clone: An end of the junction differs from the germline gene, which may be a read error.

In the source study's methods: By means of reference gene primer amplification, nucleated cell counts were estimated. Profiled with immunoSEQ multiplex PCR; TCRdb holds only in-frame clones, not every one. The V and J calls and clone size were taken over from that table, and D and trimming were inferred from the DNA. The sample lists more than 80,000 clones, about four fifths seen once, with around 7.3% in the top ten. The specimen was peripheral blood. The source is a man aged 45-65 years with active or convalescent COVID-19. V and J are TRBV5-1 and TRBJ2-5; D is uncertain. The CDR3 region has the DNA TGCGCCAGCAGCTTGAACCAGGAGACCCAGTACTTC. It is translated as CASSLNQETQYF.